This T cell receptor beta chain was retrieved from a study of T cell responses to AZD1222 COVID-19 vaccine. Only in-frame clones appear in the TCRdb table, and some are missing; sequencing was by immunoSEQ multiplex PCR. The profile shows around 110,000 clones, 93% of them singletons. V lost 7 bases to trimming and J lost 14 bases; unmatched junction nucleotides: 12. This CDR3 contains 13 residues. Study-level points and caveats: There were mostly white British donors and more females than males, and clonal diversity was possibly underestimated.

As regards this clone: Its specificity is not known.

The rearrangement links TRBV12-3 or TRBV12-4 to TRBJ2-1; 9 bases line up with TRBD2. This specimen was peripheral blood, taken on day 0 of AZD1222 vaccination. This sequence was found in an adult in good health. CDR3 bases: TGTGCCAGCACCGGAAGCGGGAGGATTTCTAAGTTCTTC. Its protein product is CASTGSGRISKFF.